This TCR beta chain emerged from a study of CD8 T cells in Susac syndrome. Study overall: Within the sequenced Susac syndrome patient group, more than 5 exhibited active disease and roughly eight were in remission. Broader study findings: Clonal expansion did not appear in Susac syndrome CD4+ T cell repertoires.

CD8+ and CD4+ T cells circulating in blood were sequenced for TCR beta. Reverse transcription of 0.5 to 1 ug RNA was performed with random hexamers. TCRdb independently ran MiXCR on the immunoSEQ multiplex PCR reads; one entry per CDR3 protein. The sample includes 150,000 or so distinct CDR3 sequences, roughly 95% of them seen just once. As concerns this clonotype: As yet, its antigen is unknown.

This clonotype was obtained from a human donor with Susac syndrome. Specimen: CD4+ T cells from PBMCs.

The CDR3 region has the DNA TGCGCCAGCAGGCCCGGGACGCCGAACACTGAAGCTTTCTTT. Its protein is CASRPGTPNTEAFF. The V gene is TRBV5-1, the J gene TRBJ1-1; D may be TRBD1 (5 bases). Germline CDR1 SGHRS, CDR2 YFSETQ. The CDR3 loop spans 14 amino acids. Trimming cost V 5 bases and J 1 base, with 12 bases left between them.